This entry concerns a single TCR beta chain. Trimming took off 1 base at V and 4 bases at J, with 13 bases between the two ends. Germline CDR1 and CDR2: ENHRY and SYGVKD. This CDR3 has 15 residues. Repertoires were generated with immunoSEQ multiplex PCR, while TCRdb's copy carries only in-frame clones and drops some. Found here are 130,000 to 150,000 clones, around 79% of them singletons; the top ten hold approximately 5.2%. This specimen comes from a study of blood T cell repertoires in COVID-19. The sequence was collected from a woman between 65 and 79 years old with COVID-19, enrolled during active disease. The chain couples TRBV10-3 to TRBJ1-1; D not certain. The sequenced sample was peripheral blood. The CDR3 bases are TGTGCCATCAGTGAGTATAATCTTGGCACCACTGAAGCTTTCTTT. The encoded protein is CAISEYNLGTTEAFF.